This T cell receptor beta chain originates from a study of tumor and adjacent non-tumor tissue in lung cancer. Across the study: Each sample yielded a few million productive TCRbeta reads on average.

The template was RNA from unsorted bulk tissue. The library came from three nested PCR rounds adapted from ARM-PCR protocols. In TCRdb, the multiplex PCR reads were re-called with MiXCR into one record per CDR3 protein. The sample has roughly 75,000 distinct CDR3 sequences, 60% to 80% seen once. From germline, CDR1 is MNHEY and CDR2 SVGAGI. The CDR3 has 14 amino acids. Comment on this clonotype: Antigen unknown. At one end the junction does not follow the germline gene, possibly because of a read error.

Overall study findings and caveats: Tumor repertoires had a smaller top 100 clone share than normal lung.

The sequence came from a woman in her 50s with non-small cell lung cancer. This chain links TRBV6-5 with TRBJ2-7, with TRBD2 matching over 12 bases. Input material: lung tumor tissue. The CDR3 DNA is TGTGCCCGCAGTTCTAGCGGGAGGGTTGGCGAGCAGTACTTC. Translation gives CARSSSGRVGEQYF.